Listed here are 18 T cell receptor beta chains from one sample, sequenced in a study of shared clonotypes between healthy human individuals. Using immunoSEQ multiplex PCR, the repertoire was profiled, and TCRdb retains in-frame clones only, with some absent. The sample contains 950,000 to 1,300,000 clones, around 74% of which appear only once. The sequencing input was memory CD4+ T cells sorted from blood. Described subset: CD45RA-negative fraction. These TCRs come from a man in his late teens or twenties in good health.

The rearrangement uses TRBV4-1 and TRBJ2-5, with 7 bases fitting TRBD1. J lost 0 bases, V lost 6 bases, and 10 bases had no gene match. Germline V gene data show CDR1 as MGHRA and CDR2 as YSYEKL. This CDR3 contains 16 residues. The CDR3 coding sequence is TGCGCCAGCAGTCTAGAACTACAGGGGCACCAAGAGACCCAGTACTTC. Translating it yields CASSLELQGHQETQYF.

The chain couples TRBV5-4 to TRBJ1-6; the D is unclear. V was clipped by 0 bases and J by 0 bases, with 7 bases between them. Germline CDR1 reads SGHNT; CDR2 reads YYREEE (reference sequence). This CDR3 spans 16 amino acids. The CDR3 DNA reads TGTGCCAGCAGCTTGGAAGCGACCTCCTATAATTCACCCCTCCACTTT. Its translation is CASSLEATSYNSPLHF. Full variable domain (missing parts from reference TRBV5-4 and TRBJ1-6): ETGVTQSPTHLIKTRGQQVTLRCSSQSGHNTVSWYQQALGQGPQFIFQYYREEENGRGNFPPRFSGLQFPNYSSELNVNALELDDSALYLCASSLEATSYNSPLHFGNGTRLTVT.

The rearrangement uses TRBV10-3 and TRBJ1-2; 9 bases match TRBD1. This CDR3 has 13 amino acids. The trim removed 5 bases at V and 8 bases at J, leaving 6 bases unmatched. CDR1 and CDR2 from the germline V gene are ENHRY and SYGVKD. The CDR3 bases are TGTGCCATCAGTACCGGGACAGGGTACGGCTACACCTTC. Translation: CAISTGTGYGYTF.

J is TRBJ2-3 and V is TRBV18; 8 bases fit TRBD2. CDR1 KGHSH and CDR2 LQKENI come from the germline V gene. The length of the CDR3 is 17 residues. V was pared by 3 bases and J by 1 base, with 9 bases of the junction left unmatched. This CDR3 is CASSPTAGGAGTDTQYF. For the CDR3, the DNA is TGTGCCAGCTCACCTACCGCGGGAGGAGCGGGCACAGATACGCAGTATTTT.

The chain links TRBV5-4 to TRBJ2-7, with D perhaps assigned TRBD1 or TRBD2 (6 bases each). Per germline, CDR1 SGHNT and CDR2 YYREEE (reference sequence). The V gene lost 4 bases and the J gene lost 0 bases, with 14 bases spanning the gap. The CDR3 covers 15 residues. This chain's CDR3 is CASSHRDSNSYEQYF. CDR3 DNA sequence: TGTGCCAGCAGCCACAGGGACTCCAACTCCTACGAGCAGTACTTC.

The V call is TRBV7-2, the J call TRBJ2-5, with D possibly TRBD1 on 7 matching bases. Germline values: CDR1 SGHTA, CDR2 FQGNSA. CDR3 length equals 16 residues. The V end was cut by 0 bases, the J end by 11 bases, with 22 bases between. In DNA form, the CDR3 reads TGTGCCAGCAGCTTAGCTCTCCCAGGGGGGACGATCAAGCAGTACTTC. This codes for CASSLALPGGTIKQYF.

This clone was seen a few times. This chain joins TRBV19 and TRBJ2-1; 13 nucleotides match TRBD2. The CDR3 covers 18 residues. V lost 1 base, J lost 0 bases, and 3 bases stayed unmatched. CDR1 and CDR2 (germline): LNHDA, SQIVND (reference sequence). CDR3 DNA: TGTGCCAGTAGTATAGGGACTAGCGGGAGAGGCTCCTACAATGAGCAGTTCTTC. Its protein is CASSIGTSGRGSYNEQFF.

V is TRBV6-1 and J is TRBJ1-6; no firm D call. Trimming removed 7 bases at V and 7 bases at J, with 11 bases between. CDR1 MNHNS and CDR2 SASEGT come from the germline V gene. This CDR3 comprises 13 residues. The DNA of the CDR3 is TGTGCCAGCAAGGCAGCTCTAAATTCACCCCTCCACTTT. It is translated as CASKAALNSPLHF.

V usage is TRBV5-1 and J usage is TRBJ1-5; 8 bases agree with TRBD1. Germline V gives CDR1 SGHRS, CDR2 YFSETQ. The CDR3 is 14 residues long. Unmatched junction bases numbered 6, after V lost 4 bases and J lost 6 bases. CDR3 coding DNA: TGCGCCAGCAGCGAGGGACAGGCCGGTCAGCCCCAGCATTTT. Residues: CASSEGQAGQPQHF.

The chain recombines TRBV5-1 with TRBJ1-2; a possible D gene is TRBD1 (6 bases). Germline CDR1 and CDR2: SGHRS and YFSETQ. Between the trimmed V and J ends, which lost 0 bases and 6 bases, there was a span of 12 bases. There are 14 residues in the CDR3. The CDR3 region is CASSLARGANGYTF. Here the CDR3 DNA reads TGCGCCAGCAGCTTGGCCCGGGGGGCGAATGGCTACACCTTC.

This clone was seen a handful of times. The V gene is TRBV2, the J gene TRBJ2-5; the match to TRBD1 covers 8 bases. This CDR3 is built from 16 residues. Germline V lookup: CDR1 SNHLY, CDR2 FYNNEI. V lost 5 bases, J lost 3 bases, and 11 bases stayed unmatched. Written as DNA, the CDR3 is TGTGCCAGCAGTTTACGGCAGGGGGCTAGTAAAGAGACCCAGTACTTC. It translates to CASSLRQGASKETQYF.

Here the CDR3 reads CASRSWGGTYNEQFF. In DNA form, the CDR3 reads TGTGCCAGCCGATCTTGGGGCGGGACCTACAATGAGCAGTTCTTC. This rearrangement joins TRBV11-2 to TRBJ2-1, with D perhaps matching TRBD2 (6 bases). The germline V and J ends were trimmed by 8 bases and 2 bases, with 16 bases remaining between them. Germline V gene lookup returns CDR1 SGHAT and CDR2 FQNNGV. CDR3 length: 15 residues. The variable domain in full, with the rest retrieved from reference TRBV11-2 and TRBJ2-1, is EAGVAQSPRYKIIEKRQSVAFWCNPISGHATLYWYQQILGQGPKLLIQFQNNGVVDDSQLPKDRFSAERLKGVDSTLKIQPAKLEDSAVYLCASRSWGGTYNEQFFGPGTRLTVL.

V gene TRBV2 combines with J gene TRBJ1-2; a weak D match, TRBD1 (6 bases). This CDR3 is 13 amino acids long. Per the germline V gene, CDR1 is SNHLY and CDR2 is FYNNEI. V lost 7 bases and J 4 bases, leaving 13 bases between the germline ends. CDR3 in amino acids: CASMPDSIYGYTF. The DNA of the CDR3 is TGTGCCAGCATGCCGGACAGCATCTATGGCTACACCTTC.

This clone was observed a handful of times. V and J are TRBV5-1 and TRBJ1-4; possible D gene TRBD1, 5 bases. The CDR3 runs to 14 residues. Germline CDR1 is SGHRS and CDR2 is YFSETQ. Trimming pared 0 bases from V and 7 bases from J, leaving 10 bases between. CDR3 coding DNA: TGCGCCAGCAGCTTGGGCCCTGGGGGTGAAAAACTGTTTTTT. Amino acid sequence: CASSLGPGGEKLFF.

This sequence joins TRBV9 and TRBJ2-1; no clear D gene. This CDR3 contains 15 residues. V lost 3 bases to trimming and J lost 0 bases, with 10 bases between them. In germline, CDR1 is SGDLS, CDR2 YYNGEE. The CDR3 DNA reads TGTGCCAGCAGCGGAGAGGCGCACTCCTACAATGAGCAGTTCTTC. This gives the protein CASSGEAHSYNEQFF.

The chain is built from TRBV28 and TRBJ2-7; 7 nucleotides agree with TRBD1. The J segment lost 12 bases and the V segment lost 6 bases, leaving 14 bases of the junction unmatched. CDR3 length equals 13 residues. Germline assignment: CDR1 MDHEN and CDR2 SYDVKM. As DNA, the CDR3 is TGTGCCAGCAGGATACAGGGGACGCCTATTGTGTACTTC. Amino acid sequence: CASRIQGTPIVYF.

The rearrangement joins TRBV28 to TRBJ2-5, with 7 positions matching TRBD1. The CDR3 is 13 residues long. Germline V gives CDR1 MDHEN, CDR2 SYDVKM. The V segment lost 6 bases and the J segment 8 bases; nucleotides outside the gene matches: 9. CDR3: CASSPGDRSTQYF. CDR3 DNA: TGTGCCAGCAGCCCCGGGGACAGAAGTACCCAGTACTTC.

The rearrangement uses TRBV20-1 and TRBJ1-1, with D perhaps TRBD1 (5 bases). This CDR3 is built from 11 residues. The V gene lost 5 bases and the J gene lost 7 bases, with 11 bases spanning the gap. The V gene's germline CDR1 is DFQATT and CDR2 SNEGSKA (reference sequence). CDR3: CSAGRGVEAFF. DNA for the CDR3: TGCAGTGCTGGACGGGGGGTTGAAGCTTTCTTT.